Here is one TCR beta chain with its context. In the study's own analysis: Using reference gene primer amplification, nucleated cell counts were estimated. Assay: immunoSEQ multiplex PCR; the TCRdb copy retains only in-frame clones and omits some. From that table come the V and J calls and clone size; the DNA was used to work out D and trimming. The sample has 350,000 to 450,000 clones, nearly 90% seen once. This sample is part of a study of blood T cell repertoires in COVID-19. Study context: From the United States, Italy and Spain came samples of acute and convalescent COVID-19.

The germline CDR1 and CDR2 sequences are LNHDA and SQIVND (reference sequence). The CDR3 length is 14 residues. Between the trimmed V and J ends, which lost 9 bases and 0 bases, there was a span of 12 bases. Cohorts were determined from participant-reported clinical history. During the 2 weeks before they entered the study, exposed participants had met someone with a PCR-confirmed or clinician-diagnosed COVID-19 case. The TCR was taken from a woman aged 18-29 years who had been exposed to COVID-19. The chain has TRBV19 and TRBJ1-5; TRBD1 is a possible D gene (6 bases). Sequenced material: PBMCs or T cells enriched from blood (not recorded which). The CDR3 loop reads CASKQGNSNQPQHF. The CDR3 region has the DNA TGTGCCAGCAAACAGGGTAATAGCAATCAGCCCCAGCATTTT.